One sample yielded the 19 T cell receptor beta chains listed below, sequenced in a study of early T cells in non-severe SARS-CoV-2 infection. TCRdb used MiXCR to reprocess the 5' RACE reads, holding one entry per CDR3 protein. This table has about 98,000 distinct CDR3 sequences, 9.5% to 11% appearing once. Sequenced input: whole blood. Receptors originate from an adult who was a healthcare worker with PCR-confirmed SARS-CoV-2 infection or an uninfected control (not recorded which).

The V and J genes are TRBV23-1 and TRBJ2-1; 10 nucleotides line up with TRBD1. TRBV23-1 is marked as an open reading frame, function uncertain. V trimming: 0 bases; J trimming: 2 bases; junction bases outside the gene matches: 10. The CDR3 runs 19 residues. CDR3 sequence reads: CASSQSKVGDRGPYNEQFF. The CDR3 DNA is TGCGCCAGCAGTCAATCGAAGGTCGGAGACAGGGGGCCCTACAATGAGCAGTTCTTC.

This clonotype occurred a few times. Here the CDR3 DNA reads TGTGCCAGCAGCGTAGGGGGTTTGGCTAGCGAAACGGAGACCCAGTACTTC. Amino acids: CASSVGGLASETETQYF. The rearrangement links TRBV9 to TRBJ2-5, with D maybe TRBD2 (6 bases). The germline V and J ends were trimmed by 0 bases and 5 bases, with 20 bases remaining between them. The CDR3 consists of 17 residues. Germline values: CDR1 SGDLS, CDR2 YYNGEE.

V usage is TRBV5-8 and J usage is TRBJ2-3; D might be TRBD1 (6 bases). With 4 bases removed from V and 1 base from J, the gap between germline ends came to 16 bases. CDR1 and CDR2 (germline): SGHTS, YDEGEE. This CDR3 has 16 residues. CDR3 sequence: CASSRNDRTGTDTQYF. CDR3 nucleotides: TGTGCCAGCAGCCGAAACGACAGGACCGGCACAGATACGCAGTATTTT.

This clonotype showed up many times. The chain is built from TRBV6-1 and TRBJ2-7; D remains ambiguous. V was trimmed by 2 bases and J by 6 bases, leaving 5 bases between them. Germline V gene lookup returns CDR1 MNHNS and CDR2 SASEGT. The CDR3 length is 11 residues. The CDR3 coding sequence is TGTGCCAGCAGTGAATGGGGCGAGCAGTACTTC. Translated, it gives CASSEWGEQYF.

The V gene is TRBV6-4, the J gene TRBJ2-6; TRBD1 agrees at 8 bases. Trimming removed 6 bases from V and 4 bases from J; junction bases left unmatched: 8. Germline CDR1 and CDR2: MRHNA and SNTAGT. The CDR3 spans 16 residues. Here the CDR3 reads CASSPDRAAGANVLTF. The CDR3 DNA follows: TGTGCCAGCAGCCCGGACAGGGCGGCGGGGGCCAACGTCCTGACTTTC.

The chain employs TRBV18 and TRBJ2-5; possible D gene TRBD2, 5 bases. The CDR3 is made up of 14 amino acids. V was clipped by 4 bases and J by 1 base, with 10 bases between them. In germline, CDR1 is KGHSH, CDR2 LQKENI. The CDR3: CASSRGQTQETQYF. Written as DNA, the CDR3 is TGTGCCAGCTCACGAGGGCAGACCCAAGAGACCCAGTACTTC.

V and J are TRBV15 and TRBJ2-5; TRBD2 is a possible D gene (6 bases). The CDR3 has 15 residues. The ends were cut back, 3 bases at V and 7 bases at J, with 18 bases in the middle. Germline V gives CDR1 LNHNV, CDR2 YYDKDF (reference sequence). The CDR3 DNA reads TGTGCCACCAGCAGCGGGACTCCTCAAGTGGGGACCCAGTACTTC. Protein: CATSSGTPQVGTQYF.

Many counts were recorded for this clonotype. The chain couples TRBV12-3 or TRBV12-4 to TRBJ2-7, with 8 nucleotides matching TRBD1. With V trimmed by 5 bases and J by 3 bases, 6 bases remained unmatched. CDR3 size: 14 residues. The CDR3 loop reads CASSLQGAGYEQYF. CDR3 DNA: TGTGCCAGCAGTCTTCAGGGGGCCGGCTACGAGCAGTACTTC.

The rearrangement joins TRBV7-9 to TRBJ2-5; tentative D call: TRBD1 (6 bases). The V end was cut by 5 bases, the J end by 3 bases, with 16 bases between. CDR1 is SEHNR and CDR2 is FQNEAQ in the germline V gene (reference sequence). The CDR3 runs 15 residues. CDR3 region: CASSLTPTGEETQYF. The CDR3 region has the DNA TGTGCCAGCAGCCTCACCCCGACAGGAGAAGAGACCCAGTACTTC.

This clonotype was observed many times. The chain carries TRBV2 and TRBJ1-4; TRBD1 matches 7 bases. The CDR3 length is 13 residues. Trimming cost V 10 bases and J 4 bases; bases outside gene matches: 6. The germline V gene encodes CDR1 SNHLY and CDR2 FYNNEI. Written as DNA, the CDR3 is TGTGCCACACACGGGACAGATAATGAAAAACTGTTTTTT. This codes for CATHGTDNEKLFF.

The chain uses TRBV20-1 and TRBJ1-3, with TRBD1 identical over 11 bases. The CDR3 has 14 amino acids. Trimming took 5 bases from V and 8 from J; bases not matched to a gene: 8. CDR1 and CDR2 (germline): DFQATT, SNEGSKA (reference sequence). This CDR3 reads CSAPKGQGGDTIYF. The CDR3, as DNA: TGCAGTGCTCCGAAGGGACAGGGGGGAGACACCATATATTTT.

On this clonotype itself: A much more abundant neighbour one base away suggests this may be a read error. V is TRBV10-3 and J is TRBJ2-2; 7 bases map to TRBD1. Germline CDR1 ENHRY, CDR2 SYGVKD. The CDR3 spans 15 residues. The CDR3 DNA reads TGTGCCATCAGTGAGTTACAGGGGAACACCGGGGAGCCGTTTTTT. Its translation is CAISELQGNTGEPFF.

This clonotype was seen only a few times. This chain connects TRBV12-5 to TRBJ2-6; D ambiguous. CDR1 is LGHNT, CDR2 FRNRAP, per germline. The ends were cut back, 5 bases at V and 0 bases at J, with 8 bases in the middle. This CDR3 is 15 amino acids long. The CDR3 protein is CASGQAISGANVLTF. As DNA, the CDR3 is TGTGCTAGTGGTCAAGCCATCTCTGGGGCCAACGTCCTGACTTTC.

In its sample, this clonotype was seen many times. The chain recombines TRBV20-1 with TRBJ2-2; D tentatively reads TRBD1 or TRBD2 (5 bases each). CDR1 DFQATT and CDR2 SNEGSKA come from the germline V gene (reference sequence). CDR3 length: 16 residues. Between the trimmed V and J ends, which lost 4 bases and 4 bases, there was a span of 19 bases. The CDR3: CSATPSGPRSTGELFF. The CDR3 nucleotides read TGCAGTGCTACTCCCTCGGGGCCCCGAAGCACCGGGGAGCTGTTTTTT.

This clonotype was seen many times. The rearrangement joins TRBV20-1 to TRBJ1-2; no definite D call. V lost 6 bases, J lost 4 bases, and 12 bases lay in between. The CDR3 extends over 12 amino acids. Germline V gene sequence: CDR1 DFQATT, CDR2 SNEGSKA (reference sequence). The DNA for the CDR3 is TGCAGTGCCCCGGGAGAACTCTATGGCTACACCTTC. It specifies CSAPGELYGYTF.

The table lists this clonotype with a few counts. V is TRBV20-1 and J is TRBJ2-7; 8 nucleotides align to TRBD1. V trimming: 1 base; J trimming: 2 bases; junction bases outside the gene matches: 7. Germline V gene lookup returns CDR1 DFQATT and CDR2 SNEGSKA (reference sequence). The CDR3 has 15 residues. The CDR3 nucleotides read TGCAGTGCTAGAGGCCGGACAGGGAACCCCTACGAGCAGTACTTC. Protein: CSARGRTGNPYEQYF.

This sequence joins TRBV10-3 and TRBJ2-1, with 7 bases aligning to TRBD2. This CDR3 has 14 amino acids. Germline trimming cut 8 bases from V and 2 bases from J; bases unmatched to any gene: 6. CDR1 and CDR2 (germline): ENHRY, SYGVKD. CDR3 in amino acids: CAISGTITYNEQFF. The CDR3 DNA is TGTGCCATCTCCGGGACTATTACCTACAATGAGCAGTTCTTC.

In this sample, this clonotype turned up many times. The chain links TRBV5-4 to TRBJ2-7; a weak D match, TRBD1 (6 bases). CDR1 SGHNT and CDR2 YYREEE come from the germline V gene (reference sequence). This CDR3 has 13 residues. Trimming took off 1 base at V and 3 bases at J, with 8 bases between the two ends. CDR3 in amino acids: CASSLQGNYEQYF. CDR3 DNA sequence: TGTGCCAGCAGCTTGCAGGGGAACTACGAGCAGTACTTC.

In this sample, this clonotype turned up once. V gene TRBV5-6 combines with J gene TRBJ2-1, with D uncertain. From germline, CDR1 is SGHDT and CDR2 YYEEEE. This CDR3 spans 13 amino acids. Trimming stripped 0 bases from V and 4 bases from J, with 5 bases between. The CDR3 region is CASSLERYNEQFF. CDR3 nucleotide sequence: TGTGCCAGCAGCTTGGAACGGTACAATGAGCAGTTCTTC.